This T cell receptor (beta chain) was sequenced for a study of beta chain features in type 1 diabetes. V lost 7 bases and J 6 bases, leaving 13 bases between the germline ends. This CDR3 has 13 amino acids. Germline lookup yields CDR1 MGHDK and CDR2 SYGVNS. Expressed TCRB transcripts were sequenced after all isolated RNA was converted to cDNA. This table comes from immunoSEQ multiplex PCR, and its TCRdb copy is limited to in-frame clones, with some not included. There are roughly 400,000 clones in the sample; roughly 9.8% occur only once, and about 0.64% lies in the top ten. Study observations and caveats: PCR might favor shorter templates, equally in patients and controls. There was a moderate but significant shortening of TCRB CDR3s in all four CD4+ subsets of Type 1 diabetes patients.

This clone showed up just a few times. The antigen is undetermined. The TCR comes from a man aged 25-45 years with type 1 diabetes. The chain combines TRBV25-1 with TRBJ2-1, with D unclear. The sequencing sample was made of central memory CD4+ T cells from blood. CDR3 loop: CASTSDVPNEQFF. The CDR3 DNA follows: TGTGCCAGCACCTCCGACGTTCCCAATGAGCAGTTCTTC.